This TCR beta chain was sequenced during a study of T-cell reconstitution after alpha-beta-depleted transplantation in children. Unique molecular identifiers tagged the TCRbeta library. TCRdb re-called the PCR reads with MiXCR, one entry per CDR3 protein. The top ten clones hold under 8% of a sample with nearly 250,000 distinct CDR3 sequences, under 9.5% of them seen once. This CDR3 has 13 amino acids. The germline V and J ends were trimmed by 7 bases and 4 bases, with 11 bases remaining between them. The V gene's germline CDR1 is SNHLY and CDR2 FYNNEI. General study results and limits: When one year had passed after transplant, most T-cell counts and diversity came from newly produced T cells. In patients about two months after transplant, alpha-beta T cells reportedly arose from several hundred expanded graft clones.

This clonotype was picked up many times. Its target is not known. The chain is built from TRBV2 and TRBJ2-4, with D perhaps TRBD2 (5 bases). The clonotype originates from a male patient under 18 who had a stem cell transplant for acute lymphoblastic leukemia, so the T cells may come from the graft donor. The sequencing used PBMCs, mostly from graft donor cells, collected 180 days after TCRalphabeta/CD19-depleted stem cell transplant. The CDR3 region is CASTPGIKNIQYF. The DNA of the CDR3 is TGTGCCAGCACCCCCGGGATTAAAAACATTCAGTACTTC.